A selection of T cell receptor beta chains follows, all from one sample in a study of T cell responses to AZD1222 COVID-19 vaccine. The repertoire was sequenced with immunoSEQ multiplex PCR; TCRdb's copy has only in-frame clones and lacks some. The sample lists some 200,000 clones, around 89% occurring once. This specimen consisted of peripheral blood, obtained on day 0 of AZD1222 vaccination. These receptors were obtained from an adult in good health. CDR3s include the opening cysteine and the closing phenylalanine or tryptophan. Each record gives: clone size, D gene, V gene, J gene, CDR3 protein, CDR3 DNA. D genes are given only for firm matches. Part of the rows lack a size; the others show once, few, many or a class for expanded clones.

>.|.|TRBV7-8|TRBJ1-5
CASSLADGNQPQHF
TGTGCCAGCAGCTTGGCGGACGGCAATCAGCCCCAGCATTTT
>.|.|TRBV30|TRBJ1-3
CAWSGQYLSGNTIYF
TGTGCCTGGAGCGGACAGTATCTCTCTGGAAACACCATATATTTT
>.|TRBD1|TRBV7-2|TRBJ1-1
CASSLGTGKAFF
TGTGCCAGCAGCTTAGGGACAGGGAAAGCTTTCTTT
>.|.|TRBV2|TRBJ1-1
CASSAGTEAFF
TGTGCCAGCAGTGCCGGCACTGAAGCTTTCTTT
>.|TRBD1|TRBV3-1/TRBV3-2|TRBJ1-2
CASSQVGQGPSLYGYTF
TGTGCCAGCAGCCAAGTGGGACAGGGCCCCTCGCTCTATGGCTACACCTTC
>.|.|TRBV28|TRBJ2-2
CASSPPGSGTGELFF
TGTGCCAGCAGTCCCCCCGGTAGCGGCACCGGGGAGCTGTTTTTT
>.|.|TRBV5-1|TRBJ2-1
CASSLVASEYNEQFF
TGCGCCAGCAGCTTGGTGGCTAGCGAATACAATGAGCAGTTCTTC
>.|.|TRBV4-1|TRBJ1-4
CASSQGHSITNEKLFF
TGCGCCAGCAGCCAAGGTCACAGTATAACTAATGAAAAACTGTTTTTT
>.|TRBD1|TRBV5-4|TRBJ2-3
CASSSLPGQGPPDTQYF
TGTGCCAGCAGCTCTCTGCCGGGACAGGGACCGCCAGATACGCAGTATTTT
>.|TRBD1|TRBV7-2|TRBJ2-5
CASRTGVGETQYF
TGTGCCAGCAGAACAGGGGTAGGAGAGACCCAGTACTTC
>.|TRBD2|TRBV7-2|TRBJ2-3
CASSPGGRFDTQYF
TGTGCCAGCAGCCCGGGGGGGCGCTTCGATACGCAGTATTTT
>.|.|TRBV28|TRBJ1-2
CASAGFLGPNYGYTF
TGTGCCAGCGCAGGGTTCTTGGGACCTAACTATGGCTACACCTTC
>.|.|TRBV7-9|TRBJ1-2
CASSLTDSVGYTF
TGTGCCAGCAGCTTGACAGATTCGGTTGGCTACACCTTC
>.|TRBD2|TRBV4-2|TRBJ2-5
CASSQGTSGRGLQETQYF
TGTGCCAGCAGCCAAGGGACTAGCGGGAGGGGTTTACAAGAGACCCAGTACTTC
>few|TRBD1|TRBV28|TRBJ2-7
CASSLAQGAQEQYF
TGTGCCAGCAGTTTGGCACAGGGGGCGCAAGAGCAGTACTTC
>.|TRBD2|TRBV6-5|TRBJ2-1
CASRKQREWEQFF
TGTGCCAGCAGAAAGCAGCGGGAATGGGAGCAGTTCTTC
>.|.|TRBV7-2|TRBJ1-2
CASSPFRDTDSGGYTF
TGTGCCAGCAGCCCCTTCCGGGACACCGATTCGGGTGGCTACACCTTC
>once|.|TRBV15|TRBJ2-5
CATSRPGPGETQYF
TGTGCCACCAGCAGACCCGGGCCCGGTGAGACCCAGTACTTC
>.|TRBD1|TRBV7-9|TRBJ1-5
CASSSQGAFNQPQHF
TGTGCCAGCAGCTCTCAGGGGGCCTTCAATCAGCCCCAGCATTTT
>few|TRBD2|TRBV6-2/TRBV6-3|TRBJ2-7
CASSFAATGGQGEQYF
TGTGCCAGCAGTTTCGCCGCGACGGGAGGGCAAGGCGAGCAGTACTTC
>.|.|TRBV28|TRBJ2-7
CASSKISYEQYF
TGTGCCAGCTCTAAGATCTCCTACGAGCAGTACTTC
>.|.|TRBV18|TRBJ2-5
CASSQGHQETQYF
TGTGCCAGCTCACAGGGACACCAAGAGACCCAGTACTTC
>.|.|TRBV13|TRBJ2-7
CASSSPGYEQYF
TGTGCCAGCAGCTCCCCAGGATACGAGCAGTACTTC